This T cell receptor beta chain was sequenced during a study of regulatory T cells in long-lasting Graves disease. Time point denoted: persistent/refractory GD, antithyroid drugs over 5 years with positive TRAb. From PBMCs, RNA was extracted and then used to make the TCR library. Germline lookup yields CDR1 MNHEY and CDR2 SMNVEV (reference sequence). V was trimmed by 0 bases and J by 8 bases, leaving 14 bases between them. CDR3 length equals 16 residues. Arm-PCR of CDR3 regions with iRepertoire HTBI primers generated TCR beta libraries. One entry per CDR3 protein, called by TCRdb with MiXCR from the multiplex PCR reads. The sample holds 400,000 to 500,000 distinct CDR3 sequences, roughly a fifth seen once.

Sequencing was performed on peripheral blood mononuclear cells (PBMCs), taken when the disease was refractory, from a patient treated with antithyroid drugs. The rearrangement uses TRBV27 and TRBJ1-6; no definite D call. The TCR originated in a female donor with Graves disease. The CDR3 sequence is CASSLSLGAADSPLHF. CDR3 nucleotides: TGTGCCAGCAGTTTATCCCTCGGAGCAGCAGATTCACCCCTCCACTTT.